A selection of T cell receptor beta chains follows, all from one sample in a study of blood T cells in healthy people across ages. TCRdb re-derived calls from the 5' RACE reads in MiXCR, one entry per CDR3 protein. The sample carries hundreds of thousands of distinct CDR3 sequences, under 25% recorded once. Material: blood. These receptor sequences come from a man in his 70s in good health. Each CDR3 is given with its conserved first and last residue. Each record gives: CDR3 DNA, CDR3 protein, V gene, clone size, J gene, D gene. A D gene is named only where the DNA matches it firmly. The size of a clone is reported for some rows only, either as once, few or many, or as a class for expanded clones.

TGTGCCAGCAGTCCGGAAAACAGGGAAACGGAGACCCAGTACTTC,CASSPENRETETQYF,TRBV12-3/TRBV12-4,-,TRBJ2-5,-
TGCAGCATTAGACAGAGGGCTGGGACTGAAGCTTTCTTT,CSIRQRAGTEAFF,TRBV29-1,-,TRBJ1-1,-
TGTGCCAGCAGCTCCGGGACAGACTACACCGGGGAGCTGTTTTTT,CASSSGTDYTGELFF,TRBV3-1,few,TRBJ2-2,TRBD1
TGTGCCACCAGCAGAGAGGTCTGGGGGGAGCTGTTTTTT,CATSREVWGELFF,TRBV15,few,TRBJ2-2,-
TGTGCCAGCAGTTCTCGTGTGGGGGCAAGTGAGCAGTTCTTC,CASSSRVGASEQFF,TRBV6-2/TRBV6-3,few,TRBJ2-1,-
TGCAGTGCTAGCGGGCGGGAGGGCCTCTACAATGAGCAGTTCTTC,CSASGREGLYNEQFF,TRBV20-1,-,TRBJ2-1,TRBD2
TGTGCCAGTAGCTCCCCCCGGACAGCCACCTACGAGCAGTACTTC,CASSSPRTATYEQYF,TRBV19,-,TRBJ2-7,-
TGTGCCAGCAGCCCCTGGGGAGCTGACACTGAAGCTTTCTTT,CASSPWGADTEAFF,TRBV7-9,-,TRBJ1-1,-
TGTGCCAGCAGCCCCATAGACAATCTAGCCAAAAACATTCAGTACTTC,CASSPIDNLAKNIQYF,TRBV7-9,-,TRBJ2-4,-
TGTGCCAGCGGTGACTACCACTACGAGCAGTACTTC,CASGDYHYEQYF,TRBV6-2/TRBV6-3,few,TRBJ2-7,-
TGCAGCGTTGAAGGGCTGAAAGAGACCCAGTACTTC,CSVEGLKETQYF,TRBV29-1,few,TRBJ2-5,-